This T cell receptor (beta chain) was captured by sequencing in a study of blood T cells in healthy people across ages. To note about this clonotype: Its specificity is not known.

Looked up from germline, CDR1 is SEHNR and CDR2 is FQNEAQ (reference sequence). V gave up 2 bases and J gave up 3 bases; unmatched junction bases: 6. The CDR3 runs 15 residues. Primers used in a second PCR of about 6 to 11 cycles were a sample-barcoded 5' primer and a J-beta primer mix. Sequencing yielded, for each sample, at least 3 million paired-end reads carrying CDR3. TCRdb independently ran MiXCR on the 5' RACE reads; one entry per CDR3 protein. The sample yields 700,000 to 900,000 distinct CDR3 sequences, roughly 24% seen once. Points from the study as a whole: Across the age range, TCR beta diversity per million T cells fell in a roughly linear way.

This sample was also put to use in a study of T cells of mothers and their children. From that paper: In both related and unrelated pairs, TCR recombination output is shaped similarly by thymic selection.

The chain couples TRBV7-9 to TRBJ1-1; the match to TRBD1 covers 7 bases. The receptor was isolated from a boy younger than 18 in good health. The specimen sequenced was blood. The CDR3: CASSLMRGLDTEAFF. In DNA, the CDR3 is TGTGCCAGCAGCTTAATGAGGGGGCTCGACACTGAAGCTTTCTTT.